Listed here are 30 T cell receptor beta chains from one sample, sequenced in a study of CD8 T cells in ankylosing spondylitis. A single record per CDR3 protein comes from TCRdb applying MiXCR to the 5' RACE reads. The data show 45,000 to 65,000 distinct CDR3 sequences, 7.4% seen once. Specimen: blood, either unsorted or a sorted T cell fraction (not recorded which). All receptors derive from a female donor with ankylosing spondylitis or in good health (not recorded which).

This clonotype was observed many times. The chain combines TRBV20-1 with TRBJ1-2; 7 nucleotides agree with TRBD1. The CDR3 is 13 residues long. Germline CDR1 and CDR2: DFQATT and SNEGSKA (reference sequence). The ends lost 5 bases at V and 3 bases at J; junction bases unmatched: 6. The CDR3 nucleotides are TGCAGTGCTTTTACAACAGGGGACTATGGCTACACCTTC. It is translated as CSAFTTGDYGYTF.

In this sample, this clonotype turned up many times. The V gene is TRBV6-4, the J gene TRBJ2-1; the D gene is possibly TRBD2 (5 bases). V was cut by 5 bases and J by 10 bases, with 18 bases left in between. The CDR3 is 14 amino acids. From germline, CDR1 is MRHNA and CDR2 SNTAGT. The CDR3 region is CASSPMVGWEEQFF. CDR3 nucleotides: TGTGCCAGCAGTCCCATGGTGGGCTGGGAGGAGCAGTTCTTC.

This clonotype was seen at least ten times. This chain connects TRBV12-3 or TRBV12-4 to TRBJ2-3, with TRBD2 matching 12 bases. V lost 4 bases to trimming and J lost 5 bases; unmatched junction nucleotides: 4. The CDR3 is 15 amino acids. Here the CDR3 DNA reads TGTGCCAGCAGTTGGCTAGCGGGGGGGAGAGATACGCAGTATTTT. It translates to CASSWLAGGRDTQYF.

This clonotype was seen repeatedly, ten times or more. The V call is TRBV2, the J call TRBJ1-6, with D uncertain. This CDR3 has 13 residues. V lost 7 bases to trimming and J lost 7 bases, with 11 bases between them. The germline CDR1 and CDR2 sequences are SNHLY and FYNNEI. Written as DNA, the CDR3 is TGTGCCAGCATCATCTACTCCAATTCACCCCTCCACTTT. This codes for CASIIYSNSPLHF.

The gene calls are TRBV20-1 and TRBJ2-2; D perhaps matches TRBD1 (6 bases). The V and J ends lost 7 bases and 0 bases respectively, with 12 bases between them. The CDR3 spans 14 residues. The germline gives CDR1 DFQATT, CDR2 SNEGSKA (reference sequence). This CDR3 is CSVTGHANTGELFF. CDR3 nucleotides: TGCAGTGTGACAGGACACGCGAACACCGGGGAGCTGTTTTTT.

This clonotype showed up many times. The gene calls are TRBV5-1 and TRBJ2-2; D not resolved. The CDR3 runs to 13 residues. The germline V gene encodes CDR1 SGHRS and CDR2 YFSETQ. V was trimmed by 0 bases and J by 11 bases, leaving 11 bases between them. The CDR3 sequence is CASSLGQPIELFF. For the CDR3, the DNA is TGCGCCAGCAGCTTGGGCCAGCCTATTGAGCTGTTTTTT.

There are a few counts of this clonotype. The rearrangement uses TRBV7-6 and TRBJ2-2; tentatively, D is TRBD2 (6 bases). This CDR3 comprises 17 residues. The V and J ends lost 5 bases and 1 base respectively, with 17 bases between them. CDR1 SGHVS and CDR2 FNYEAQ come from the germline V gene. DNA of the CDR3: TGTGCCAGCAGCCTATTCCCGGGACTGATGAACACCGGGGAGCTGTTTTTT. Residues: CASSLFPGLMNTGELFF.

This clonotype was seen repeatedly, ten times or more. The rearrangement joins TRBV19 to TRBJ1-1; no reliable D call. The CDR3 is 14 residues long. Germline V lookup: CDR1 LNHDA, CDR2 SQIVND (reference sequence). Trimming left V 2 bases short and J 7 bases short, with 14 bases between. CDR3 amino acids: CASSIQYGRGEAFF. The CDR3 DNA reads TGTGCCAGTAGTATACAATACGGACGGGGTGAAGCTTTCTTT.

This clonotype has ten or more counts. This chain connects TRBV30 to TRBJ2-2; 9 nucleotides line up with TRBD1. Trimming removed 4 bases from V and 7 bases from J; junction bases left unmatched: 16. Germline assignment: CDR1 GTSNPN and CDR2 SVGIG (reference sequence). The CDR3 contains 17 residues. The CDR3 region has the DNA TGTGCCTGGATCTTTTCCGGGACAGGGTCCTACAGCGGGGAGCTGTTTTTT. This encodes CAWIFSGTGSYSGELFF.

This clonotype turned up a few times. The chain uses TRBV7-2 and TRBJ2-7; either TRBD1 or TRBD2 may supply D (5 bases each). Between the trimmed V and J ends, which lost 5 bases and 2 bases, there was a span of 10 bases. The length of the CDR3 is 13 residues. CDR1 and CDR2 (germline): SGHTA, FQGNSA. CDR3 sequence reads: CASSRDVTYEQYF. The CDR3 nucleotides are TGTGCCAGCAGCCGGGACGTTACCTACGAGCAGTACTTC.

This clonotype was detected ten times or more. V gene TRBV20-1 combines with J gene TRBJ1-5, with D uncertain. The CDR3 extends over 13 amino acids. Germline loops: CDR1 DFQATT, CDR2 SNEGSKA (reference sequence). The germline V and J ends were trimmed by 2 bases and 9 bases, with 14 bases remaining between them. The chain's CDR3 is CSARSERSGPQHF. Written as DNA, the CDR3 is TGCAGTGCTAGAAGTGAGCGGAGTGGGCCCCAGCATTTT.

This clonotype was found many times. J is TRBJ2-2 and V is TRBV4-2, with TRBD2 matching 12 bases. With V trimmed by 0 bases and J by 3 bases, 2 bases remained unmatched. This CDR3 is 17 amino acids long. From germline, CDR1 is LGHNA and CDR2 YNFKEQ. The CDR3 sequence: CASSQEWTSGDTGELFF. The CDR3 bases are TGTGCCAGCAGCCAAGAATGGACTAGCGGGGACACCGGGGAGCTGTTTTTT.

This clonotype was seen many times. J is TRBJ2-5 and V is TRBV20-1; TRBD2 agrees at 8 bases. Germline V CDR1 and CDR2: DFQATT, SNEGSKA (reference sequence). This CDR3 is built from 13 residues. The V and J ends lost 2 bases and 3 bases, in that order; junction bases with no gene match: 2. The CDR3 is CSARPGLEETQYF. CDR3 sequence (DNA): TGCAGTGCTAGACCGGGACTAGAAGAGACCCAGTACTTC.

This chain uses TRBV19 with TRBJ2-2, with 7 bases identical to TRBD1. The CDR3 covers 13 residues. Per germline, CDR1 LNHDA and CDR2 SQIVND (reference sequence). The ends lost 6 bases at V and 6 bases at J; junction bases unmatched: 4. The CDR3 here is CASRFTGAGELFF. The CDR3 DNA reads TGTGCCAGTAGATTCACAGGGGCCGGGGAGCTGTTTTTT. The full variable domain, rest sourced from reference TRBV19 and TRBJ2-2, is DGGITQSPKYLFRKEGQNVTLSCEQNLNHDAMYWYRQDPGQGLRLIYYSQIVNDFQKGDIAEGYSVSREKKESFPLTVTSAQKNPTAFYLCASRFTGAGELFFGEGSRLTVL.

This clonotype was recorded at least ten times. The chain recombines TRBV5-1 with TRBJ2-3, with TRBD1 matching over 7 bases. Per germline, CDR1 SGHRS and CDR2 YFSETQ. Trimming at V came to 4 bases and at J to 4 bases, leaving 3 bases not matched to a gene. This CDR3 has 13 amino acids. The CDR3 reads CASSADRADTQYF. DNA for the CDR3: TGCGCCAGCAGCGCCGACAGGGCAGATACGCAGTATTTT.

This clonotype occurred many times. The V and J genes are TRBV24-1 and TRBJ1-2, with 8 nucleotides matching TRBD1. The germline gives CDR1 KGHDR, CDR2 SFDVKD. The V gene end was trimmed by 4 bases and the J gene end by 6 bases; junction bases not matched to a gene: 3. The CDR3 loop spans 13 amino acids. CDR3: CATSDNRGNGYTF. The DNA for the CDR3 is TGTGCCACCAGTGACAACAGGGGGAATGGCTACACCTTC.

This clonotype was observed at least ten times. Here the CDR3 reads CSASPLQETQYF. CDR3 nucleotide sequence: TGCAGTGCTAGTCCCCTCCAAGAGACCCAGTACTTC. The chain is built from TRBV20-1 and TRBJ2-5, with D uncertain. Germline CDR1 and CDR2: DFQATT and SNEGSKA (reference sequence). Trimming left V 3 bases short and J 1 base short, with 6 bases between. The CDR3 has 12 amino acids.

In this sample, this clonotype turned up a few times. V and J are TRBV7-9 and TRBJ2-3; the match to TRBD2 covers 7 bases. V lost 5 bases to trimming and J lost 6 bases; unmatched junction nucleotides: 5. The CDR3 covers 13 residues. CDR1 and CDR2 (germline): SEHNR, FQNEAQ (reference sequence). DNA of the CDR3: TGTGCCAGCAGCCGACTAGCAGGCGATACGCAGTATTTT. It yields the protein CASSRLAGDTQYF.

This clonotype was seen ten or more times. This chain uses TRBV10-3 with TRBJ1-5; maybe TRBD1 (5 bases). This CDR3 has 14 residues. The germline V gene encodes CDR1 ENHRY and CDR2 SYGVKD. Trimming pared 3 bases from V and 4 bases from J, leaving 10 bases between. CDR3 loop: CAISEGEENQPQHF. The CDR3 DNA is TGTGCCATCAGTGAAGGGGAGGAAAATCAGCCCCAGCATTTT.

This clonotype came up many times. The V gene is TRBV3-1, the J gene TRBJ1-4, with D possibly being TRBD1 (5 bases). The CDR3 extends over 14 amino acids. Trimming took 5 bases from V and 8 from J, leaving 15 bases between them. CDR1 is LGHDT and CDR2 is YNNKEL in the germline V gene (reference sequence). DNA of the CDR3: TGTGCCAGCAGCAAACCGGGAGGGGAAGAAAAACTGTTTTTT. It encodes CASSKPGGEEKLFF.

This clonotype was recorded at least ten times. J is TRBJ2-3 and V is TRBV5-1, with D possibly TRBD2 on 6 matching bases. The V gene's germline CDR1 is SGHRS and CDR2 YFSETQ. Trimming shortened V by 1 base and J by 6 bases, and 18 bases separated the two germline ends. This CDR3 spans 16 amino acids. The CDR3 bases are TGCGCCAGCAGCTTGCTATATGGCGGGGCGGCTGATACGCAGTATTTT. This sequence encodes CASSLLYGGAADTQYF.

Many counts were recorded for this clonotype. The genes are TRBV29-1 and TRBJ2-5; D unclear. The germline V gene has CDR1 SQVTM and CDR2 ANQGSEA. The CDR3 has 14 residues. V was cut by 3 bases and J by 0 bases, with 11 bases left in between. CDR3 loop: CSVDGRRDQETQYF. In DNA, the CDR3 is TGCAGCGTTGATGGCAGGCGAGACCAAGAGACCCAGTACTTC.

Ten or more counts support this clonotype. This chain connects TRBV2 to TRBJ2-5, with 7 bases aligning to TRBD2. V shed 5 bases and J 4 bases; nucleotides not matched to a gene: 4. The length of the CDR3 is 13 residues. Germline lookup yields CDR1 SNHLY and CDR2 FYNNEI. The CDR3: CASSRGGTETQYF. Here the CDR3 DNA reads TGTGCCAGCAGTCGGGGAGGGACAGAGACCCAGTACTTC.

This clonotype was seen at least ten times. This chain joins TRBV20-1 and TRBJ1-2; D is ambiguous. The germline gives CDR1 DFQATT, CDR2 SNEGSKA (reference sequence). V was cut by 0 bases and J by 8 bases, with 13 bases left in between. This CDR3 has 13 residues. CDR3 sequence reads: CSARDYGSAGYTF. The DNA of the CDR3 is TGCAGTGCTAGAGATTACGGTAGTGCCGGCTACACCTTC.

This clonotype has at least ten counts. The rearrangement joins TRBV5-4 to TRBJ2-7; D gene uncertain. The CDR3 spans 14 residues. Trimming pared 6 bases from V and 0 bases from J, leaving 13 bases between. Per the germline V gene, CDR1 is SGHNT and CDR2 is YYREEE (reference sequence). The CDR3 bases are TGTGCCAGCACCAAGGGAATGAGCTCCTACGAGCAGTACTTC. It codes for CASTKGMSSYEQYF.

Many counts were recorded for this clonotype. This chain uses TRBV7-2 with TRBJ2-7; D uncertain. V was pared by 5 bases and J by 4 bases, with 15 bases between. The CDR3 runs to 14 residues. Germline lookup yields CDR1 SGHTA and CDR2 FQGNSA. The CDR3: CASSLVSVPYEQYF. DNA of the CDR3: TGTGCCAGCAGCCTGGTCTCGGTGCCTTACGAGCAGTACTTC.

This clonotype was recorded at least ten times. The chain is built from TRBV20-1 and TRBJ2-5; D not resolved. V lost 3 bases, J lost 1 base, and 9 bases lay in between. The CDR3 has 13 residues. From germline, CDR1 is DFQATT and CDR2 SNEGSKA (reference sequence). CDR3: CSASSRLQETQYF. For the CDR3, the DNA is TGCAGTGCTAGTAGCCGCCTCCAAGAGACCCAGTACTTC.

This clonotype was observed a few times. This chain connects TRBV7-2 to TRBJ1-4; possibly TRBD1 for D (6 bases). Germline V CDR1 and CDR2: SGHTA, FQGNSA. Trimming removed 2 bases from V and 8 bases from J, with 12 bases in between. The CDR3 totals 14 residues. The CDR3 protein is CASSLRGDGEKLFF. The CDR3 bases are TGTGCCAGCAGCTTAAGGGGGGACGGAGAAAAACTGTTTTTT.

Ten or more counts support this clonotype. This chain joins TRBV3-1 and TRBJ1-6; maybe TRBD1 (6 bases). Per the germline V gene, CDR1 is LGHDT and CDR2 is YNNKEL (reference sequence). V was shortened by 7 bases and J by 8 bases, with 18 bases between the two germline ends. CDR3 length: 15 residues. For the CDR3, the DNA is TGTGCCAGCATGGGGAGGGGGGGCCTGGATTCACCCCTCCACTTT. Translation gives CASMGRGGLDSPLHF.

There are a few counts of this clonotype. The V and J genes are TRBV29-1 and TRBJ1-5, with a possible D match to TRBD1 (5 bases). This CDR3 is built from 13 residues. Trimming cost V 4 bases and J 9 bases, with 16 bases left between them. Germline V gene data show CDR1 as SQVTM and CDR2 as ANQGSEA. CDR3 residues: CSVVATARGPQHF. In DNA, the CDR3 is TGCAGCGTTGTCGCGACAGCTCGGGGGCCCCAGCATTTT.